This is a list of T cell receptor beta chains from one sample in a study of blood T cell repertoires in COVID-19. Here immunoSEQ multiplex PCR was the method, and the copy in TCRdb shows in-frame clones only, minus some. The table includes 200,000 to 300,000 clones, approximately 86% detected once. The sequenced material came from peripheral blood. These receptors all come from a man aged 25-45 years with active or convalescent COVID-19. The CDR3 runs from the conserved cysteine through the conserved F or W. D genes are given only for firm matches. Some rows have no size entry. The others give once, few or many, or a class for an expanded clone.

abundance	v_gene	j_gene	d_gene	CDR3nt	CDR3aa
NA	TRBV5-1	TRBJ2-1	NA	TGCGCCAGCAGCTTGGAGGCGGCCGCCTACAATGAGCAGTTCTTC	CASSLEAAAYNEQFF
once	TRBV4-1	TRBJ2-7	TRBD2	TGCGCCAGCAGCCAAGATTTCATCGGGGGGGCCTACGAGCAGTACTTC	CASSQDFIGGAYEQYF
NA	TRBV9	TRBJ2-1	TRBD2	TGTGCCAGCAGTAGCGGGGGGCTCAACAATGAGCAGTTCTTC	CASSSGGLNNEQFF
few	TRBV10-3	TRBJ1-4	NA	TGTGCCATCGCAAAGGACAGGTTTTTT	CAIAKDRFF
once	TRBV19	TRBJ2-1	TRBD2	TGTGCCAGTAGTATAGATTCGGGGGGTCCTTCCTACAATGAGCAGTTCTTC	CASSIDSGGPSYNEQFF
NA	TRBV7-9	TRBJ2-7	TRBD2	TGTGCCAGCAGCTCACTAGCGGGGGGCGAGCAGTACTTC	CASSSLAGGEQYF
NA	TRBV4-1	TRBJ1-6	NA	TGCGCCAGCAGCCAAAGTCCGGACAGTCTTTCAGCCCTCCACTTT	CASSQSPDSLSALHF
NA	TRBV7-8	TRBJ2-1	NA	TGTGCCAGCAGCTTAGCCTTTGTCGGTTCCTACAATGAGCAGTTCTTC	CASSLAFVGSYNEQFF
NA	TRBV5-6	TRBJ2-3	TRBD2	TGTGCCAGCAGCTTGGGATTCCGTGCGGGGGTTCCCACGGGTACGCAGTATTTT	CASSLGFRAGVPTGTQYF
NA	TRBV30	TRBJ2-7	NA	TGTGCCTGGACCAAAGGACAGCGAATCTACGAGCAGTACTTC	CAWTKGQRIYEQYF
NA	TRBV9	TRBJ2-2	TRBD2	TGTGCCAGCAGCGTAGAAGCGGGGAGACACACCGGGGAGCTGTTTTTT	CASSVEAGRHTGELFF
NA	TRBV29-1	TRBJ1-4	NA	TGCAGCGTGACAGGCCCCAATGAAAAACTGTTTTTT	CSVTGPNEKLFF